The rows below give T cell receptor beta chains drawn from one sample of a study of monozygotic twins with cystic fibrosis. TCRdb's table, derived via immunoSEQ multiplex PCR, lists solely in-frame clones and lacks some. Seen here are just over 35,000 clones, around 90% observed once, and the top ten hold 0.15% to 0.2%. Sequencing input: blood. These receptors came from a boy aged 2 to 10 with cystic fibrosis. Each CDR3 is given with its conserved first and last residue. The order of the fields is V gene, J gene, D gene, CDR3 protein. D genes are given only for firm matches.

V gene: TRBV15
J gene: TRBJ1-3
D gene: -
CDR3 protein: CATSRDSTGLGNTIYF

V gene: TRBV7-2
J gene: TRBJ2-3
D gene: TRBD2
CDR3 protein: CASSLGGTSDTQYF

V gene: TRBV5-1
J gene: TRBJ2-1
D gene: -
CDR3 protein: CASSWEILAGYNEQFF

V gene: TRBV6-5
J gene: TRBJ1-5
D gene: -
CDR3 protein: CASSRSRDLGQPQHF

V gene: TRBV5-6
J gene: TRBJ1-2
D gene: TRBD1
CDR3 protein: CASSWRQGLSYGYTF

V gene: TRBV7-9
J gene: TRBJ1-2
D gene: -
CDR3 protein: CASSNPGSRYGYTF

V gene: TRBV4-3
J gene: TRBJ2-3
D gene: TRBD2
CDR3 protein: CASSQGLAGGPQTQYF

V gene: TRBV6-1
J gene: TRBJ1-2
D gene: TRBD1
CDR3 protein: CASSARQGNYGYTF

V gene: TRBV11-3
J gene: TRBJ1-5
D gene: -
CDR3 protein: CASSPRGSNQPQHF

V gene: TRBV5-6
J gene: TRBJ1-4
D gene: -
CDR3 protein: CASSLGVLDTRTNEKLFF

V gene: TRBV29-1
J gene: TRBJ2-1
D gene: TRBD2
CDR3 protein: CSVGGEEQFF

V gene: TRBV10-1
J gene: TRBJ1-5
D gene: -
CDR3 protein: CASRVEDTTTYSNQPQHF

V gene: TRBV6-5
J gene: TRBJ2-1
D gene: TRBD1
CDR3 protein: CASSYGTGGLNEQFF

V gene: TRBV4-1
J gene: TRBJ2-2
D gene: -
CDR3 protein: CASSQEVSNTGELFF

V gene: TRBV6-5
J gene: TRBJ1-1
D gene: -
CDR3 protein: CASSQGNTEAFF

V gene: TRBV19
J gene: TRBJ1-4
D gene: -
CDR3 protein: CASSPSAGENEKLFF

V gene: TRBV5-4
J gene: TRBJ2-1
D gene: TRBD2
CDR3 protein: CASSFGLAGGRETYNEQFF

V gene: TRBV5-1
J gene: TRBJ1-2
D gene: -
CDR3 protein: CASSLAVGNNYGYTF

V gene: TRBV5-1
J gene: TRBJ2-5
D gene: TRBD2
CDR3 protein: CASSLETSGGPGETQYF

V gene: TRBV19
J gene: TRBJ2-1
D gene: TRBD2
CDR3 protein: CASTPGGNVYNEQFF